The 19 T cell receptor beta chains reported below all come from one sample, sequenced in a study of a mutant IDH1 vaccine in newly diagnosed glioma (dated by TCRdb to the early 2020s). Read against the paper, the sample's time point label means: baseline, week 1 (first vaccination visit). This specimen's treatment or condition label, per the study, means: pre-vaccination baseline after standard-of-care therapy. The library was obtained by the immunoSEQ multiplex PCR assay. Sourced from immuneACCESS, this table was stored by TCRdb with only in-frame sequences that have V and J called. A share of the clones is absent; for the studies checked, an unresolved V gene accounts for under half, and the remainder has no known explanation. Here the sample has 85,000 to 100,000 clones; around nine tenths occur a single time. Less than 0.65% of the sample is in the top ten clones. The sequencing used PBMCs, collected from a glioma patient treated with radiotherapy, temozolomide or both. The receptors were sampled from a woman aged 50 to 60 with glioma.

This rearrangement joins TRBV4-1 to TRBJ2-7, with 9 bases identical to TRBD2. The ends lost 0 bases at V and 5 bases at J; junction bases unmatched: 5. The V gene's germline CDR1 is MGHRA and CDR2 YSYEKL. The CDR3 runs to 15 residues. CDR3 region: CASSQDASGKNEQYF. As DNA, the CDR3 is TGCGCCAGCAGCCAAGATGCTAGCGGGAAAAACGAGCAGTACTTC.

This chain joins TRBV9 and TRBJ2-3; 8 positions match TRBD1. Losses at the gene ends were 3 bases for V and 5 bases for J; bases not matched to a gene: 11. The length of the CDR3 is 16 residues. CDR1 is SGDLS, CDR2 YYNGEE, per germline. CDR3: CASSASGQGPLDTQYF. The CDR3, as DNA: TGTGCCAGCAGCGCCTCCGGACAGGGACCTTTAGATACGCAGTATTTT.

About this clone: One end of the junction fails to match germline, which may point to a read error. CDR3 DNA: TGTGCCAGCAGCTCACCGCAGACTAGCGGTGGGCCCGCCTACGCGCAGTACTTC. Its protein is CASSSPQTSGGPAYAQYF. The chain links TRBV11-2 to TRBJ2-7; TRBD2 agrees at 9 bases. CDR1 and CDR2 (germline): SGHAT, FQNNGV. This CDR3 spans 18 amino acids.

V usage is TRBV10-3 and J usage is TRBJ1-1, with 7 bases fitting TRBD1. Per the germline V gene, CDR1 is ENHRY and CDR2 is SYGVKD. J lost 6 bases, V lost 6 bases, and 7 bases had no gene match. The CDR3 runs to 13 residues. The CDR3 DNA reads as TGTGCCATCAGGGGACAGAGAGTACCTGAAGCTTTCTTT. The encoded protein is CAIRGQRVPEAFF.

The chain combines TRBV6-6 with TRBJ2-5; D uncertain. V dropped 7 bases and J dropped 1 base, with 16 bases sitting between them. The CDR3 is made up of 15 amino acids. The V gene's germline CDR1 is MNHNY and CDR2 SVGAGI (reference sequence). DNA for the CDR3: TGTGCCAGCATCCTTGATGAGAGCCTCCAAGAGACCCAGTACTTC. This gives the protein CASILDESLQETQYF.

The chain uses TRBV18 and TRBJ2-1, with 9 bases lining up with TRBD2. J was trimmed by 3 bases and V by 2 bases; bases with no gene match: 14. The CDR3 is 19 amino acids. CDR1 is KGHSH and CDR2 is LQKENI in the germline V gene. The CDR3 DNA reads TGTGCCAGCTCACCAGGACTAGCCCCAGCGGGAGGTGTCTACAATGAGCAGTTCTTC. It is translated as CASSPGLAPAGGVYNEQFF.

The rearrangement joins TRBV5-1 to TRBJ1-3; D is uncertain. CDR1 and CDR2 from the germline V gene are SGHRS and YFSETQ. This CDR3 is built from 13 residues. Trimming took off 7 bases at V and 1 base at J, with 9 bases between the two ends. The CDR3 reads CASSLQSGNTIYF. DNA for the CDR3: TGCGCCAGCTCTCTACAATCTGGAAACACCATATATTTT.

This chain links TRBV4-1 with TRBJ2-5; D not certain. The CDR3 consists of 13 residues. With 1 base removed from V and 5 bases from J, the gap between germline ends came to 8 bases. The germline V gene has CDR1 MGHRA and CDR2 YSYEKL. CDR3 sequence: CASSQVGRETQYF. For the CDR3, the DNA is TGCGCCAGCAGCCAAGTAGGCAGGGAGACCCAGTACTTC.

The chain recombines TRBV27 with TRBJ2-5, with 10 bases aligning to TRBD2. Germline values: CDR1 MNHEY, CDR2 SMNVEV (reference sequence). The V gene end was trimmed by 5 bases and the J gene end by 5 bases; junction bases not matched to a gene: 8. There are 15 residues in the CDR3. Written as DNA, the CDR3 is TGTGCCAGCAGTATAATAGCGGGAGGTTGGGAGACCCAGTACTTC. This encodes CASSIIAGGWETQYF.

V usage is TRBV6-5 and J usage is TRBJ2-7; weak D call: TRBD1 (5 bases). The CDR3 runs 14 residues. CDR1 is MNHEY and CDR2 is SVGAGI in the germline V gene. Trimming took off 5 bases at V and 7 bases at J, with 18 bases between the two ends. The CDR3 spells CASSKGVYASEQYF. CDR3 nucleotides: TGTGCCAGCAGTAAAGGGGTGTACGCTTCGGAGCAGTACTTC.

This sequence joins TRBV23-1 and TRBJ2-5; TRBD1 aligns across 10 bases. TRBV23-1 is assigned to the ORF class and has an uncertain function. The junction had 10 bases not matched to a gene; V was cut back by 4 bases and J by 2 bases. The CDR3 loop spans 17 amino acids. The CDR3 loop is CASSLLCGTGVQETQYF. DNA of the CDR3: TGCGCCAGCAGTCTCCTCTGTGGGACAGGGGTGCAAGAGACCCAGTACTTC.

J is TRBJ2-1 and V is TRBV6-5, with D perhaps TRBD1 (5 bases). Trimming pared 2 bases from V and 8 bases from J, leaving 13 bases between. Germline CDR1 and CDR2: MNHEY and SVGAGI. This CDR3 is built from 14 residues. CDR3 sequence: CASSYMLGAYEQFF. CDR3 bases: TGTGCCAGCAGTTACATGTTAGGGGCATATGAGCAGTTCTTC.

V and J are TRBV4-2 and TRBJ1-1; D ambiguous. The germline V gene has CDR1 LGHNA and CDR2 YNFKEQ. The CDR3 length is 15 residues. V was cut by 3 bases and J by 1 base, with 12 bases left in between. In DNA, the CDR3 is TGTGCCAGCAGCCACACTTCACCCAGGAACACTGAAGCTTTCTTT. Protein sequence: CASSHTSPRNTEAFF.

This clone appeared a single time. The V and J genes are TRBV11-2 and TRBJ2-5; the match to TRBD1 covers 7 bases. The DNA end favors TRBJ2-7, so the J call may be wrong. CDR3 size: 18 residues. Germline V lookup: CDR1 SGHAT, CDR2 FQNNGV. CDR3 nucleotide sequence: TGTGCCAGCAGCTTACGGCTCTTAATCCGGGACAGCTCCTACGAGCAGTACTTC. Encoded protein: CASSLRLLIRDSSYEQYF.

V is TRBV29-1 and J is TRBJ2-3, with D perhaps matching TRBD1 (5 bases). The V end was cut by 3 bases, the J end by 4 bases, with 17 bases between. The CDR3 is made up of 15 amino acids. Germline V CDR1 and CDR2: SQVTM, ANQGSEA. This CDR3 reads CSVDVRARGADTQYF. CDR3 DNA: TGCAGCGTTGATGTCAGGGCTAGAGGAGCAGATACGCAGTATTTT.

The CDR3 DNA is TGTGCCAGCAGCGTAGGGGGGGCAGGACAGAATGAGCAGTTCTTC. Residues: CASSVGGAGQNEQFF. The V call is TRBV9, the J call TRBJ2-1; D possibly uses TRBD1 or TRBD2 (6 bases each). CDR1 and CDR2 from the germline V gene are SGDLS and YYNGEE. V lost 0 bases to trimming and J lost 7 bases, with 14 bases between them. There are 15 residues in the CDR3.

V gene TRBV5-4 combines with J gene TRBJ1-4, with D perhaps matching TRBD1 (6 bases). Per the germline V gene, CDR1 is SGHNT and CDR2 is YYREEE (reference sequence). V lost 0 bases and J lost 8, with 11 bases in between. The CDR3 extends over 14 amino acids. CDR3 loop: CASSLDRVSEKLFF. The CDR3 nucleotides read TGTGCCAGCAGCTTGGACAGGGTCAGCGAAAAACTGTTTTTT.

V and J are TRBV5-5 and TRBJ1-2; D not certain. The CDR3 has 14 amino acids. The germline V gene encodes CDR1 SGHKS and CDR2 YYEKEE (reference sequence). The V end was cut by 1 base, the J end by 6 bases, with 13 bases between. CDR3 sequence reads: CASSLRSWGDGYTF. CDR3 coding DNA: TGTGCCAGCAGCTTGCGCTCGTGGGGTGATGGCTACACCTTC.

The gene calls are TRBV4-2 and TRBJ2-7; 12 positions agree with TRBD2. Germline V CDR1 and CDR2: LGHNA, YNFKEQ. Trimming cost V 1 base and J 0 bases; bases outside gene matches: 7. This CDR3 contains 18 residues. The CDR3 here is CASSQGTSGTPSSYEQYF. The CDR3 bases are TGTGCCAGCAGCCAAGGGACTAGCGGGACTCCGAGCTCCTACGAGCAGTACTTC.